This T cell receptor (beta chain) was obtained from a study of regulatory and conventional T cells in RAG deficiency. As to this clone: Its matching antigen is unknown.

The repertoire was sequenced with immunoSEQ multiplex PCR; TCRdb's copy has only in-frame clones and lacks some. Of about 12,000 clones detected, 85% to 95% appear once; the ten largest clones hold under 1.2%. The sorted conventional CD4+ T cells were CD25-low and CD127-high, with genomic DNA sequenced. General study findings and limits: Treg unique TCR beta sequences were approximately 100-fold fewer in Omenn syndrome and CID/AS patients than controls.

CDR3 length equals 15 residues. The germline V gene has CDR1 MGHDK and CDR2 SYGVNS. J lost 7 bases, V lost 8 bases, and 13 bases had no gene match. This sample also appeared in a second study, on regulatory T cells. As reported in that work: The PCR used 52 TRBV and 13 TRBJ primers.

The receptor comes from a human donor in good health. The source material was CD4+ effector T cells sorted from blood. The J gene is TRBJ2-7, the V gene TRBV25-1; TRBD2 matches at 11 bases. CDR3 region: CASRPNSGRAGEQYF. The CDR3 DNA reads as TGTGCCAGCCGCCCGAATAGCGGGAGGGCCGGTGAGCAGTACTTC.